This TCR beta chain was sequenced in a study of cytomegalovirus exposure and HLA in healthy donors. With respect to this clone: What it recognizes is unknown.

This CDR3 spans 16 amino acids. V shed 4 bases, J shed 0 bases, and the junction held 3 bases outside the gene matches. Germline V gene lookup returns CDR1 MNHEY and CDR2 SVGAGI. The PCR employed 60 Vbeta primers together with 13 Jbeta primers. Here immunoSEQ multiplex PCR was the method, and the copy in TCRdb shows in-frame clones only, minus some. The table has 120,000 or so clones, 75% to 80% seen once; the top ten hold 5.5% to 8%. Regarding the study as a whole: Only CMV serostatus was available as immune exposure information. Later analysis revealed greater clonal expansion in HLA-associated TCR beta chains than in equally common others.

This TCR came from a woman between 40 and 50 years old in good health and CMV-seronegative. The J gene is TRBJ2-4, the V gene TRBV6-5; 10 bases agree with TRBD1. Sequenced input: PBMCs. CDR3 in DNA: TGTGCCAGCAGTTTTGGACAGGGGGGAGCCAAAAACATTCAGTACTTC. It codes for CASSFGQGGAKNIQYF.